This is a list of T cell receptor beta chains from one sample in a study of T-cell reconstitution after alpha-beta-depleted transplantation in children. TCRdb fed the PCR reads into MiXCR, producing one record per CDR3 protein. The sample lists some 70,000 distinct CDR3 sequences, 5.5% to 7.5% occurring once. The sequenced sample was PBMCs from the stem cell graft donor, obtained from the stem cell graft. All receptors derive from a human donor who donated a stem cell graft to a child with acute lymphoblastic leukemia. Each CDR3 is given with its conserved first and last residue. Fields, in order: clone size, D gene, V gene, J gene, CDR3 DNA, CDR3 protein. The D gene is left open where the match is weak. Clone size is not always given. Where it is, it says once, few, many or a class for expanded clones.

abundance: few; d_gene: NA; v_gene: TRBV20-1; j_gene: TRBJ1-1; CDR3nt: TGCAGTGCAGGGGGAGGGGACACTGAAGCTTTCTTT; CDR3aa: CSAGGGDTEAFF
abundance: many; d_gene: NA; v_gene: TRBV7-9; j_gene: TRBJ2-2; CDR3nt: TGTGCCAGCAGCTTAGAGGGCCAGAACACCGGGGAGCTGTTTTTT; CDR3aa: CASSLEGQNTGELFF
abundance: NA; d_gene: TRBD1; v_gene: TRBV6-1; j_gene: TRBJ2-1; CDR3nt: TGTGCCATCCGGGTACCGACAGGGCTCAATGAGCAGTTCTTC; CDR3aa: CAIRVPTGLNEQFF
abundance: many; d_gene: NA; v_gene: TRBV12-3/TRBV12-4; j_gene: TRBJ1-5; CDR3nt: TGTGCCAGCAGTTTACGGCAGGGTACTCAGCCCCAGCATTTT; CDR3aa: CASSLRQGTQPQHF
abundance: once; d_gene: TRBD1; v_gene: TRBV7-2; j_gene: TRBJ2-5; CDR3nt: TGTGCCAGCAGCTTATTGAAGAGGCAGGGGGCGCGGGAGACCCAGTACTTC; CDR3aa: CASSLLKRQGARETQYF
abundance: many; d_gene: NA; v_gene: TRBV7-6; j_gene: TRBJ2-3; CDR3nt: TGTGCCAGCAGCTTAGAGGTGGCAAGCACAGATACGCAGTATTTT; CDR3aa: CASSLEVASTDTQYF
abundance: few; d_gene: NA; v_gene: TRBV19; j_gene: TRBJ1-5; CDR3nt: TGTGCCAGTACTCAGGGGAATAGCAATCAGCCCCAGCATTTT; CDR3aa: CASTQGNSNQPQHF
abundance: many; d_gene: NA; v_gene: TRBV6-6; j_gene: TRBJ1-5; CDR3nt: TGTGCCAGCAGACCGCAACAGGGCACGGGCAATCAGCCCCAGCATTTT; CDR3aa: CASRPQQGTGNQPQHF
abundance: many; d_gene: TRBD1; v_gene: TRBV7-2; j_gene: TRBJ2-2; CDR3nt: TGTGCCAGCACGGTACAGGGGGCGATCGGGGAGCTGTTTTTT; CDR3aa: CASTVQGAIGELFF
abundance: many; d_gene: NA; v_gene: TRBV7-3; j_gene: TRBJ2-1; CDR3nt: TGTGCCAGCAGCTTAAGTCACACCAATGAGCAGTTCTTC; CDR3aa: CASSLSHTNEQFF
abundance: many; d_gene: TRBD2; v_gene: TRBV20-1; j_gene: TRBJ2-7; CDR3nt: TGCAGTGCTACTCTAGCGGTGAGCTCCTACGAGCAGTACTTC; CDR3aa: CSATLAVSSYEQYF
abundance: many; d_gene: NA; v_gene: TRBV5-1; j_gene: TRBJ2-7; CDR3nt: TGCGCCAGCAGCAGCAGTTTAGCAGGGGAAGGCCCCTACGAGCAGTACTTC; CDR3aa: CASSSSLAGEGPYEQYF
abundance: NA; d_gene: TRBD2; v_gene: TRBV2; j_gene: TRBJ2-5; CDR3nt: TGTGCCAGCAGGCAGACACCGGGACTAGCGGACCTCGCGGGAGAGACCCAGTACTTC; CDR3aa: CASRQTPGLADLAGETQYF
abundance: many; d_gene: NA; v_gene: TRBV5-1; j_gene: TRBJ2-1; CDR3nt: TGCGCCAGCAGCTCTTCGGGGGTTGCCAATGAGCAGTTCTTC; CDR3aa: CASSSSGVANEQFF
abundance: few; d_gene: TRBD2; v_gene: TRBV27; j_gene: TRBJ2-3; CDR3nt: TGTGCCAGCAGTTTAAGCGGGAGACCCACAGATACGCAGTATTTT; CDR3aa: CASSLSGRPTDTQYF
abundance: few; d_gene: NA; v_gene: TRBV25-1; j_gene: TRBJ1-1; CDR3nt: TGTGCCAGCAGTGGCTGGGGGGCAGACACTGAAGCTTTCTTT; CDR3aa: CASSGWGADTEAFF
abundance: many; d_gene: TRBD2; v_gene: TRBV10-3; j_gene: TRBJ2-3; CDR3nt: TGTGCCATCAGTGAGTCGGCGGGAGGGCAGGCAGATACGCAGTATTTT; CDR3aa: CAISESAGGQADTQYF
abundance: many; d_gene: NA; v_gene: TRBV10-3; j_gene: TRBJ2-1; CDR3nt: TGTGCCATCAGTGATATTCTCAATGAGCAGTTCTTC; CDR3aa: CAISDILNEQFF
abundance: many; d_gene: NA; v_gene: TRBV25-1; j_gene: TRBJ2-2; CDR3nt: TGTGCCAGCAGTGAGGACACCGGGGAGCTGTTTTTT; CDR3aa: CASSEDTGELFF
abundance: many; d_gene: NA; v_gene: TRBV7-2; j_gene: TRBJ2-2; CDR3nt: TGTGCCAGCAGCGGAAGGGACACCGGGGAGCTGTTTTTT; CDR3aa: CASSGRDTGELFF
abundance: many; d_gene: NA; v_gene: TRBV3-1; j_gene: TRBJ2-5; CDR3nt: TGTGCCAGCAGCCACTCTGGGGGCCGGGAGACCCAGTACTTC; CDR3aa: CASSHSGGRETQYF
abundance: many; d_gene: NA; v_gene: TRBV5-1; j_gene: TRBJ1-2; CDR3nt: TGCGCCAGCAGCTTGAGCGGGGATCTGAGCTATGGCTACACCTTC; CDR3aa: CASSLSGDLSYGYTF
abundance: many; d_gene: NA; v_gene: TRBV6-6; j_gene: TRBJ2-2; CDR3nt: TGTGCCGGAGGCTACACCGGGGAGCTGTTTTTT; CDR3aa: CAGGYTGELFF
abundance: many; d_gene: NA; v_gene: TRBV6-2/TRBV6-3; j_gene: TRBJ2-2; CDR3nt: TGTGCCAGCAGTTACTCGGAAAGACCGAACACCGGGGAGCTGTTTTTT; CDR3aa: CASSYSERPNTGELFF
abundance: many; d_gene: TRBD1; v_gene: TRBV27; j_gene: TRBJ2-5; CDR3nt: TGTGCCAGCAGGGACAGGGGCCGCCAAGAGACCCAGTACTTC; CDR3aa: CASRDRGRQETQYF
abundance: few; d_gene: TRBD1; v_gene: TRBV29-1; j_gene: TRBJ1-6; CDR3nt: TGCAGCGTTTCCCAGGGGGCGGATAATTCACCCCTCCACTTT; CDR3aa: CSVSQGADNSPLHF